The 4 T cell receptor beta chains given below trace back to one sample, sequenced in a study of blood T cell repertoires in COVID-19. Sequenced by immunoSEQ multiplex PCR; TCRdb stores in-frame clones only, minus some. The sample holds roughly 360,000 clones, 81% seen once. Sequencing was performed on peripheral blood. The receptors derive from a human donor with acute or convalescent COVID-19. The donor label of this sample is uncertain.

The genes are TRBV15 and TRBJ1-3; maybe TRBD1 (5 bases). This CDR3 comprises 16 residues. The germline CDR1 and CDR2 sequences are LNHNV and YYDKDF (reference sequence). The ends were cut back, 6 bases at V and 2 bases at J, with 17 bases in the middle. The CDR3 sequence is CATSAVMGGTGNTIYF. For the CDR3, the DNA is TGTGCCACCAGTGCCGTGATGGGGGGAACTGGAAACACCATATATTTT.

This clone was detected once. The rearrangement links TRBV6-5 to TRBJ1-6, with D possibly matching TRBD1 (6 bases). The germline V and J ends were trimmed by 5 bases and 9 bases, with 14 bases remaining between them. The germline gives CDR1 MNHEY, CDR2 SVGAGI. This CDR3 has 14 amino acids. The CDR3 sequence: CASSPAGGSSPLHF. Here the CDR3 DNA reads TGTGCCAGCAGTCCGGCGGGGGGCAGTTCACCCCTCCACTTT.

The chain employs TRBV2 and TRBJ2-1; D is unresolved. The V end was cut by 3 bases, the J end by 6 bases, with 12 bases between. Germline loops: CDR1 SNHLY, CDR2 FYNNEI. This CDR3 is built from 14 residues. Written as DNA, the CDR3 is TGTGCCAGCAGTGACCTCCTTCTCGTCAATGAGCAGTTCTTC. Its translation is CASSDLLLVNEQFF. Based on the CDR3 plus reference TRBV2 and TRBJ2-1, the full variable domain is EPEVTQTPSHQVTQMGQEVILRCVPISNHLYFYWYRQILGQKVEFLVSFYNNEISEKSEIFDDQFSVERPDGSNFTLKIRSTKLEDSAMYFCASSDLLLVNEQFFGPGTRLTVL.

The chain is built from TRBV7-9 and TRBJ1-2; D gene uncertain. Trimming shortened V by 5 bases and J by 2 bases, and 15 bases separated the two germline ends. The CDR3 covers 15 residues. The germline gives CDR1 SEHNR, CDR2 FQNEAQ (reference sequence). CDR3 residues: CASSVGGGRNYGYTF. The CDR3 nucleotides read TGTGCCAGCAGCGTGGGTGGCGGGAGGAACTATGGCTACACCTTC.